This T cell receptor (beta chain) is drawn from a study of post-analysis software for immune sequencing data. Study results and caveats: The authors found that F measure strongly co-clustered same-batch samples. A few TRBV segments occurring more often in patients than controls included TRBV5-6, TRBV5-1 and TRBV20-1.

A remark on this clonotype: What it binds is unknown.

Germline loops: CDR1 LGHNA, CDR2 YNFKEQ. Trimming took off 0 bases at V and 0 bases at J, with 14 bases between the two ends. CDR3 length equals 18 residues. Prepared TCR beta cDNA libraries contained unique molecular identifiers. From the PCR reads, TCRdb called clonotypes with MiXCR, one entry per CDR3 protein. The sample lists more than 450,000 distinct CDR3 sequences, around 40% occurring once. The gene calls are TRBV4-2 and TRBJ2-2; D uncertain. This clonotype was obtained from a girl aged 10-17 years with multiple sclerosis. Source material: blood. This CDR3 is CASSQDLARLTNTGELFF. CDR3 bases: TGTGCCAGCAGCCAAGATTTGGCGCGGCTTACGAACACCGGGGAGCTGTTTTTT.